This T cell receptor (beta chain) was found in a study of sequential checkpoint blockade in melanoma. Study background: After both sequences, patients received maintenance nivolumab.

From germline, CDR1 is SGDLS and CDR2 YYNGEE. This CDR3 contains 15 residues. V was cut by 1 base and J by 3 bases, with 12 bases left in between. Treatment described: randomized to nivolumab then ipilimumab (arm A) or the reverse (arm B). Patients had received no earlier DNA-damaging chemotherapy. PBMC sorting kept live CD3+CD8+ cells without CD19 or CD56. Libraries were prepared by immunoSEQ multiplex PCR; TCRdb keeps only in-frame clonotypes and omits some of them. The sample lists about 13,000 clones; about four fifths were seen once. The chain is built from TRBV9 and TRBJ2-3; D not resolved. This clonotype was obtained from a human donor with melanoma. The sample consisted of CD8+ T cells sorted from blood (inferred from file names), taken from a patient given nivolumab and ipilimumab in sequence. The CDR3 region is CASSVSLTRTDTQYF. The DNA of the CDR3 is TGTGCCAGCAGCGTATCGTTGACCAGGACAGATACGCAGTATTTT.